The clone carrying this T cell receptor (beta chain) was detected many times. These data come from a study of neurological immune-mediated disorders. The authors produced cDNA by 5'RACE using 10-nucleotide random UMIs. MiXCR, run by TCRdb on the 5' RACE reads, gives a single entry per CDR3 protein. The sample contains about 74,000 distinct CDR3 sequences, 5.2% of which appear only once. Unsorted libraries were prepared from 2 million PBMCs held at -80 C. Looked up from germline, CDR1 is SEHNR and CDR2 is FQNEAQ (reference sequence). V lost 5 bases and J lost 13, with 12 bases in between. The CDR3 is 12 residues long.

Sequencing was performed on PBMCs. This clonotype was obtained from a man aged 18 to 29 with multiple sclerosis. The rearrangement joins TRBV7-9 to TRBJ1-6; D is unclear. Here the CDR3 reads CASSHEGRPLHF. The CDR3 DNA reads TGTGCCAGCAGCCACGAGGGAAGGCCCCTCCACTTT.